The subject of this entry is one T cell receptor (beta chain). No antigen is known for it. Per-base qualities were not stored, and no clone one base away is much larger. Read against the paper, the sample's time point label means: newly diagnosed GD, antithyroid drugs for less than 3 months. RNA was extracted from PBMCs in TRIzol for both TCR sequencing and RNA sequencing. Graves' disease was diagnosed according to American Thyroid Association guidelines. The patients came from an endocrinology department in Xi'an, China. From each patient, about 9 milliliters of peripheral blood was collected into an EDTA anticoagulant tube. Ficoll Paque Plus density gradient separation was used to isolate PBMCs, and no additional T cell sorting was done. An Agilent 2100 Bioanalyzer and agarose gel were used to check RNA quality, and a NanoDrop 2000 was used to measure RNA concentration. To prepare the library, multiplex PCR was applied. The reads were generated on an Illumina HiSeq 4000. CDR3 regions were amplified by Arm-PCR with iRepertoire HTBI primers to construct TCR beta libraries. PCR products were gel purified before sequencing. In the paper's pipeline: A total of roughly 58 TRBV and some 13 TRBJ segments were identified across samples and were used for gene usage analysis of CDR3 amino acid clonotypes. Filtered high-quality paired reads were merged into contigs using COPE and FqMerger. BLAST was used to align contigs to the IMGT TRBV, TRBD and TRBJ reference genes, and CDR3 was defined following IMGT. Any clonotype with a frequency above 0.1% was classified as a highly expanded clone. Shannon entropy was used to measure repertoire diversity, and the Gini coefficient was used to measure V-J evenness. A clonotype found in more than one individual was treated as public. The public reads were run again by TCRdb, first through fastp at Q25 and then through MiXCR, and only productive beta chains were kept. Every CDR3 protein is listed once, alongside the most common genes and DNA of its rows. TCRdb's processing, not the study's, gives the V and J calls here. The table for this sample lists 500,000 or so distinct CDR3 sequences; about a sixth of them were counted only once. The top ten clones comprise 10% to 15% of the sample.

This sample was included in a study of regulatory T cells in long-lasting Graves disease (dated by TCRdb to 2020 to 2022). Study-wide context: In the newly diagnosed Graves' disease group, patients had been taking antithyroid drugs for less than 3 months. Peripheral blood TCR sequencing and RNA sequencing compared persistent Graves' disease patients with newly diagnosed Graves' disease patients. The study was registered as a clinical trial and conducted in China. A total of around 35 samples underwent TCR sequencing, from around 13 patients with persistent Graves' disease and 20 or so patients with newly diagnosed Graves' disease. Paper-wide results and their limitations: As a limitation, the authors acknowledged that the small sample size may reduce accuracy. Persistent patients shared more public clonotypes among themselves (over 2,500) than newly diagnosed patients did (over 950). TRBV28, TRBJ1-2 and TRBJ2-5 were preferentially used in persistent disease, while TRBV20-1 and TRBJ2-1 were favored in newly diagnosed disease. Persistent Graves' disease patients showed lower TCR Shannon entropy and fewer highly expanded clones than newly diagnosed patients, suggesting clonal expansion. Because the primary lesion, thyroid tissue, could not be accessed, the study looked at peripheral blood alone. Sequencing and analysis were restricted to the TCR beta chain.

From the cysteine up to the phenylalanine, the CDR3 has a length of 13 residues. CDR3 DNA only is kept here, 39 bases in frame from base 1. For CDR1 and CDR2, the germline V gene lists MNHEY and SVGEGT. V and J lose 0 bases and 14 bases, and a span of 14 bases separates them. These data also formed part of another study, on T cells in Graves' hyperthyroidism and ophthalmopathy. The other study reports the following: Stable Graves' hyperthyroidism was defined as no progression to ophthalmopathy during 18 months of follow-up. Hyperthyroidism patients were newly diagnosed, with disease duration under 2 months, and aged 18 to 65 years. The study excluded patients with uncontrolled infections, other autoimmune diseases, pregnancy or lactation. Clinical symptoms, serum thyroxine and TRAb, thyroid ultrasound, and orbital computed tomography formed the basis for the diagnoses. The TCR CDR3 was subjected to a first round of RT-PCR using the HTBI primer set and the Qiagen OneStep RT-PCR kit. Blood samples also contained most of the expanded thyroid clonotypes (frequency above 0.001), which suggests that blood repertoires may reflect thyroid immune responses. A model built on a 13 V-J signature distinguished ophthalmopathy from stable hyperthyroidism, reaching roughly 88% sensitivity and about 81% specificity in cross-validation and 80%/75% in testing. In validation, the model predicted progression to ophthalmopathy a median of roughly 6.1 months before onset, with approximately 71% sensitivity and roughly 79% specificity. To identify distinguishing TCR V-J signatures, a discovery cohort of around 100 patients was used, comprising 43 with Graves' ophthalmopathy and 57 with stable Graves' hyperthyroidism. An independent validation cohort of fewer than 20 hyperthyroidism patients and 17 patients who later progressed to ophthalmopathy tested prospective prediction of ophthalmopathy. For training and testing, the 100 or so patients in the discovery cohort were randomly divided in a 7:3 ratio. In addition, the study compared T-cell repertoires in thyroid tissue and in blood from about six Graves' hyperthyroidism patients. After blood sampling, hyperthyroidism patients were treated with methimazole at a starting dose of 30 mg daily, and ophthalmopathy patients were treated with high-dose intravenous methylprednisolone. A second multiplex PCR round built the libraries, followed by size selection and purification. Libraries were sequenced paired-end with 100 bp reads on an Illumina HiSeq2000. SOAPnuke was used to process the raw data, with reads discarded if the reads contained adapters or uncalled bases, had a mean Phred below 15, or lacked an exact constant-primer or identifier match. High-quality paired reads were merged with COPE v1.2.5, and unique nucleotide sequences were defined as clonotypes. MiTCR v1.1 was used to align the clonotypes against IMGT TRBV, TRBD and TRBJ reference segments. Only V-J combinations with frequency above 0.0001, covering about 99% of repertoires, were analysed. A TCS score was defined as the ratio between F50 (clonal expansion) and ExV (chaos), using BLOSUM62-based TCRdist between CDR3 peptides within each V-J. Welch's t-statistics and random forest reduced around 510 V-J features to about 13, which were used in a naive Bayes classifier (R e1071). Sample size was not statistically predetermined, and investigators were not blinded to group allocation. The paper reports TCR Vbeta CDR3 sequencing of roughly 140 peripheral blood samples: 43 ophthalmopathy, under 80 hyperthyroidism and some 17 progressor patients.

The source of this sequence is a middle-aged man with Graves disease. Donor details come from another sample of the same person, matched by shared clones. Sample: peripheral blood mononuclear cells (PBMCs), taken at new diagnosis, from a patient treated with antithyroid drugs. The chain was built from TRBV6-2 or TRBV6-3 and TRBJ2-1; TRBD2 might be the D gene, on 6 matching bases. The DNA reads TGTGCCAGCAGTTACTCTTCGGGGGAGATCAAGTTCTTC. Translated, it reads CASSYSSGEIKFF.